The rows below give T cell receptor beta chains drawn from one sample of a study of T and B cells in COVID-19 patients. TCRdb called the multiplex PCR reads again in MiXCR, with one record for every CDR3 protein. The sample consists of several thousand distinct CDR3 sequences, 30% to 45% of them appearing once. Sequences were obtained from blood. The receptors were gathered from a human donor with active COVID-19. CDR3s include the opening cysteine and the closing phenylalanine or tryptophan. Each record gives: CDR3 DNA, CDR3 protein, D gene, clone size, J gene, V gene. A D gene is named only where the DNA matches it firmly. The size field is filled for only some rows; it gives once, few, many or a size class.

TGTGCCAGTAGTATCCGGCAACAGTTATACAATGAGCAGTTCTTC | CASSIRQQLYNEQFF | - | medium-sized | TRBJ2-1 | TRBV19
TGTGCCTGGAGCTCCCTTGCTAGGGGATTTCTCACAGATACGCAGTATTTT | CAWSSLARGFLTDTQYF | - | few | TRBJ2-3 | TRBV30
TGTGCCAGCAGCTCCCTCTACAATGAGCAGTTCTTC | CASSSLYNEQFF | - | - | TRBJ2-1 | TRBV13
TGTGCCAGTATACAATCCGGAGGGACTGAAGCTTTCTTT | CASIQSGGTEAFF | - | - | TRBJ1-1 | TRBV19
TGTGCCAGCAGTCTCCTCGACGCACCCCGAGATACGCAGTATTTT | CASSLLDAPRDTQYF | - | few | TRBJ2-3 | TRBV6-4
TGTGCCAGCAGTTACGGGGCAGGGAATCAGCCCCAGCATTTT | CASSYGAGNQPQHF | - | - | TRBJ1-5 | TRBV6-5
TGCAGCGTTGAAGATCAGTGGGGTAACACTGAAGCTTTCTTT | CSVEDQWGNTEAFF | - | few | TRBJ1-1 | TRBV29-1
TGTGCCAGTAGTACACAGGGGGCGCTGGGGGCCAACGTCCTGACTTTC | CASSTQGALGANVLTF | TRBD1 | - | TRBJ2-6 | TRBV19
TGTGCCAGCAGTGAATCCGGACAGGCCGGAGGCTACACCTTC | CASSESGQAGGYTF | TRBD1 | few | TRBJ1-2 | TRBV6-5
TGTGCCAGCAGTCTAGCGGGGGGTCCGTACGAGACCCAGTACTTC | CASSLAGGPYETQYF | TRBD2 | - | TRBJ2-5 | TRBV6-1
TGCAGCGCCCATAAGGGGCTAGCGAACACCGGGGAGCTGTTTTTT | CSAHKGLANTGELFF | - | medium-sized | TRBJ2-2 | TRBV29-1
TGTGCCAGCAGCTCGGTCACAGGGGATATTATCTATGGCTACACCTTC | CASSSVTGDIIYGYTF | TRBD1 | - | TRBJ1-2 | TRBV11-3
TGCGCCAGCAGCTTGGAGGGGAATTCTGGCACCGGGGAGCTGTTTTTT | CASSLEGNSGTGELFF | - | - | TRBJ2-2 | TRBV5-1
TGTGCCAGCAGTTCCTACAGGGAAGCCTCCTACGAGCAGTACTTC | CASSSYREASYEQYF | - | - | TRBJ2-7 | TRBV27
TGTGCCAGTAGAATGGGCTTAGGGGATGGCTACACCTTC | CASRMGLGDGYTF | - | - | TRBJ1-2 | TRBV19
TGTGCCAGCAGCTACACACAGGGGGGGGTCTATGGCTACACCTTC | CASSYTQGGVYGYTF | TRBD1 | - | TRBJ1-2 | TRBV5-4
TGTGCCAGCAGCGTATTACAGGCTATAGGTCAGCCCCAGCATTTT | CASSVLQAIGQPQHF | - | few | TRBJ1-5 | TRBV5-6
TGTGCCAGCAGTTCCCGACAGGGCGGGCACGAGCAGTACTTC | CASSSRQGGHEQYF | TRBD1 | - | TRBJ2-7 | TRBV27
TGTGCCAGTAGTATACCCCCTGGAGGGAAGGGGGCTTACAATGAGCAGTTCTTC | CASSIPPGGKGAYNEQFF | - | few | TRBJ2-1 | TRBV19
TGTGCCAGCTCCCCGGTTAACACAGATACGCAGTATTTT | CASSPVNTDTQYF | - | - | TRBJ2-3 | TRBV18
TGTGCCAGTAGTTTACAGGGAGGGACTGAAGCTTTCTTT | CASSLQGGTEAFF | - | few | TRBJ1-1 | TRBV19
TGTGCCAGTAGTTTTGTCCAGCCCTATGGCTACACCTTC | CASSFVQPYGYTF | - | - | TRBJ1-2 | TRBV19
TGTGCCAGCAGTATAGGGAGGGCTAACTATGGCTACACCTTC | CASSIGRANYGYTF | - | - | TRBJ1-2 | TRBV12-3/TRBV12-4
TGTGCCAGCAGCTTGGGGAGGGAGGCGAGTCCTGCAGTTTCACCCCTCCACTTT | CASSLGREASPAVSPLHF | - | medium-sized | TRBJ1-6 | TRBV5-4
TGTGCCTGGAGTGTTGGGACGCTAGGGGTCGAGCAGTACTTC | CAWSVGTLGVEQYF | - | few | TRBJ2-7 | TRBV30
TGTGCCAGCAGCCCCGCTAGCGGATGGCAGTATTTT | CASSPASGWQYF | TRBD2 | - | TRBJ2-3 | TRBV7-9
TGTGCCAGCTCACCTCACCAGCCCCAGCATTTT | CASSPHQPQHF | - | - | TRBJ1-5 | TRBV18
TGTGCCAGCAAATTACAGGCGACGAACACCGGGGAGCTGTTTTTT | CASKLQATNTGELFF | - | - | TRBJ2-2 | TRBV12-3/TRBV12-4
TGTGCCAGCCACGCGTCGACAGGGAACCATGAGCAGTTCTTC | CASHASTGNHEQFF | TRBD1 | once | TRBJ2-1 | TRBV10-3
TGTGCCAGCAGCTTAAGGGGTCTTACCGGGGAGCTGTTTTTT | CASSLRGLTGELFF | - | - | TRBJ2-2 | TRBV5-6
TGTGCCACGAGTTCACGGTTGTACACTGAAGCTTTCTTT | CATSSRLYTEAFF | - | - | TRBJ1-1 | TRBV24-1
TGTGCCAGCAGCTTGGGGCGGGACAGCAATCAGCCCCAGCATTTT | CASSLGRDSNQPQHF | - | few | TRBJ1-5 | TRBV5-6
TGCAGCGTCGCCGAGGGGGGAAACATTCAGTACTTC | CSVAEGGNIQYF | - | few | TRBJ2-4 | TRBV29-1
TGTGCCAGCAGTTACCGGGCAGGTTACTACGAGCAGTACTTC | CASSYRAGYYEQYF | - | few | TRBJ2-7 | TRBV6-5
TGTGCCAGCAGCTTGGTTTTGCGGAAGGTGCAGTTCTTC | CASSLVLRKVQFF | - | - | TRBJ2-1 | TRBV11-3
TGTGCCAGCACAACTACGGGAGGGCCGTCAAGGGAGCAGTACTTC | CASTTTGGPSREQYF | TRBD2 | few | TRBJ2-7 | TRBV6-5
TGTGCCAGTAGTCCGGTCGTAGGTGGAGGTTATAATGAGCAGTTCTTC | CASSPVVGGGYNEQFF | - | few | TRBJ2-1 | TRBV19
TGTGCCAGCAGAGAGAGGGGGGGGTTTAATAATTCACCCCTCCACTTT | CASRERGGFNNSPLHF | - | - | TRBJ1-6 | TRBV5-6
TGTGCCAGCATCCGACAGGGGGCTTTGAGCACTGAAGCTTTCTTT | CASIRQGALSTEAFF | TRBD1 | - | TRBJ1-1 | TRBV19
TGTGCCAGCAGCTCGACCGCTTCCGGACTCGCGAGGGAGCAGTACTTC | CASSSTASGLAREQYF | - | - | TRBJ2-7 | TRBV7-2
TGTGCCAGCAGCTTAGGAGGCATCGCAGGTTCCTACAATGAGCAGTTCTTC | CASSLGGIAGSYNEQFF | - | - | TRBJ2-1 | TRBV5-4
TGTGCCAGTAGTGACAGGGGAGGGGAGACCCAGTACTTC | CASSDRGGETQYF | - | - | TRBJ2-5 | TRBV19
TGCAGCGTTGAAGATTTTATGAAAACTGAAGCTTTCTTT | CSVEDFMKTEAFF | - | - | TRBJ1-1 | TRBV29-1
TGTGCCAGCAGTGACCTCACAACGCGAATTGAGGGCTACACCTTC | CASSDLTTRIEGYTF | - | - | TRBJ1-2 | TRBV6-5
TGTGCCAGCAGTCCCACGACCGGCTCTGGGGCCAACGTCCTGACTTTC | CASSPTTGSGANVLTF | - | - | TRBJ2-6 | TRBV12-3/TRBV12-4
TGCAGTGCTTCCCTGGGTAGGCAGTTCTTC | CSASLGRQFF | - | once | TRBJ2-1 | TRBV20-1
TGTGCTAGAGGTTTTGGGAGGGGTACTGAAGCTTTCTTT | CARGFGRGTEAFF | - | - | TRBJ1-1 | TRBV12-3/TRBV12-4
TGTGCCAGCAGCCCTTCGAGAGGGGGTGACGAGCAGTACTTC | CASSPSRGGDEQYF | - | few | TRBJ2-7 | TRBV7-7
TGTGCCAGCAAAATGGGCGGGGGGATCGGCTCGTACTATGGCTACACCTTC | CASKMGGGIGSYYGYTF | - | - | TRBJ1-2 | TRBV6-5
TGTGCCAGCAGCTCCGGGACAGGGAAAAACATTCAGTACTTC | CASSSGTGKNIQYF | TRBD1 | few | TRBJ2-4 | TRBV13
TGTGCCAGTAGTCGAGACAGGGCCAACTATGGCTACACCTTC | CASSRDRANYGYTF | TRBD1 | few | TRBJ1-2 | TRBV19
TGTGCCAGCTCACCCCCTTGGGACCCTATCTATGGCTACACCTTC | CASSPPWDPIYGYTF | - | - | TRBJ1-2 | TRBV18
TGTGCCAGCAGCTTGGCCGGGACAGGGAGGACCGGGGAGCTGTTTTTT | CASSLAGTGRTGELFF | TRBD1 | medium-sized | TRBJ2-2 | TRBV5-6
TGTGCCAGTAGCCCTTTGGGGGTCCGGGGAGATACGCAGTATTTT | CASSPLGVRGDTQYF | - | medium-sized | TRBJ2-3 | TRBV19
TGTGCCAGCAGGACGGTGGGACAGGGACCCTACAATGAGCAGTTCTTC | CASRTVGQGPYNEQFF | TRBD1 | - | TRBJ2-1 | TRBV27
TGTGCCAGCACCCGACAAGGGGCTGTGGACTATGGCTACACCTTC | CASTRQGAVDYGYTF | - | - | TRBJ1-2 | TRBV12-3/TRBV12-4